The T cell receptor (beta chain) described here comes from a study of human versus mouse CDR3 diversity and MHC coevolution. For the study at large: Each sample yielded about 0.6 x 10^7 to 1.6 x 10^7 valid reads.

General study findings and limits: iCHAO1 estimated the human TCR beta repertoire at roughly 1.6 million clonotypes.

Concerning this clone itself: The antigen is unknown.

J was trimmed by 3 bases and V by 5 bases; bases with no gene match: 4. This CDR3 spans 13 amino acids. Germline CDR1 MNHEY, CDR2 SVGAGI. Here immunoSEQ multiplex PCR was the method, and the copy in TCRdb shows in-frame clones only, minus some. The sample holds tens of thousands of clones, 94% seen once. V usage is TRBV6-5 and J usage is TRBJ2-7, with 7 bases identical to TRBD1. The clonotype was recovered from a person in their sixties or seventies in good health. Specimen: naive CD4+ T cells from blood. Indicated subset: CD45RO-negative CD62L-positive naive CD4 T cells. This chain's CDR3 is CASSQGGFYEQYF. The CDR3 region has the DNA TGTGCCAGCAGTCAAGGGGGCTTCTACGAGCAGTACTTC.